Each of the 21 T cell receptor beta chains below was sequenced from the same sample in a study of T cells in Graves' hyperthyroidism and ophthalmopathy. Amplified TCR beta CDR3 regions came from RNA transcripts. The study used the HTBI primer set for a first-round RT-PCR of the TCR CDR3. In TCRdb, the multiplex PCR reads were re-called with MiXCR into one record per CDR3 protein. The profile shows about 610,000 distinct CDR3 sequences, about 15% of them singletons. Material for sequencing was blood. These receptors were obtained from a middle-aged woman with Graves' ophthalmopathy.

This clonotype was picked up many times. The CDR3 spells CAWSVMKGAAAFF. CDR3 coding DNA: TGTGCCTGGAGTGTAATGAAAGGAGCGGCGGCTTTCTTT. The V and J genes are TRBV30 and TRBJ1-1; no reliable D call. The CDR3 sequence is 13 residues long. Germline lookup yields CDR1 GTSNPN and CDR2 SVGIG (reference sequence). Trimming shortened V by 0 bases and J by 11 bases, and 16 bases separated the two germline ends.

This clonotype was recorded many times. The junction differs from germline at one of its ends, possibly a read error. The chain is built from TRBV5-1 and TRBJ2-7, with 9 bases aligning to TRBD1. The germline V gene encodes CDR1 SGHRS and CDR2 YFSETQ. This CDR3 spans 18 amino acids. CDR3 region: CASNFLSLGDRVSHEQYF. CDR3 in DNA: TGCGCCAGCAACTTTCTATCCTTAGGGGACAGGGTCTCCCACGAGCAGTACTTC.

At least ten counts were recorded for this clonotype. V gene TRBV11-2 combines with J gene TRBJ2-7; 10 nucleotides align to TRBD2. Losses at the gene ends were 2 bases for V and 2 bases for J; bases not matched to a gene: 6. CDR1 and CDR2 (germline): SGHAT, FQNNGV. The CDR3 is 16 residues long. For the CDR3, the DNA is TGTGCCAGCAGCTTAAAGGGGCTAGCGGGGGCCTACGAGCAGTACTTC. This sequence encodes CASSLKGLAGAYEQYF.

Ten or more counts support this clonotype. The gene calls are TRBV11-2 and TRBJ2-1; D might be TRBD2 (6 bases). V lost 3 bases and J 4 bases, leaving 19 bases between the germline ends. Germline assignment: CDR1 SGHAT and CDR2 FQNNGV. The CDR3 is 17 amino acids. This chain's CDR3 is CASSFGEVQGLYNEQFF. The CDR3 DNA reads TGTGCCAGCAGCTTTGGGGAGGTCCAAGGATTATACAATGAGCAGTTCTTC.

At least ten counts were recorded for this clonotype. V is TRBV2 and J is TRBJ1-2, with D unresolved. Germline V gene data show CDR1 as SNHLY and CDR2 as FYNNEI. V lost 5 bases to trimming and J lost 1 base, with 5 bases between them. This CDR3 comprises 12 residues. CDR3 DNA: TGTGCCAGCAGTCGAGTTAACTATGGCTACACCTTC. Its translation is CASSRVNYGYTF.

This chain uses TRBV3-1 with TRBJ2-3; either TRBD1 or TRBD2 may fit D (6 bases each). Trimming shortened V by 0 bases and J by 2 bases, and 12 bases separated the two germline ends. The germline V gene encodes CDR1 LGHDT and CDR2 YNNKEL (reference sequence). CDR3 length: 16 amino acids. CDR3 in amino acids: CASSQDRGHLTDTQYF. For the CDR3, the DNA is TGTGCCAGCAGCCAAGATCGGGGGCACCTCACAGATACGCAGTATTTT.

This chain links TRBV29-1 with TRBJ2-5; the D gene could be TRBD1 or TRBD2 (5 bases each). Germline CDR1 SQVTM, CDR2 ANQGSEA. This CDR3 spans 14 amino acids. Trimming took 6 bases from V and 0 from J, leaving 14 bases between them. CDR3 sequence reads: CSVPGTKYQETQYF. The CDR3 DNA sequence: TGCAGCGTCCCCGGGACGAAATACCAAGAGACCCAGTACTTC.

This clonotype was seen ten or more times. The rearrangement links TRBV6-1 to TRBJ1-6; tentative D call: TRBD1 (5 bases). The CDR3 length is 16 residues. Germline CDR1 MNHNS, CDR2 SASEGT. V lost 6 bases and J 4 bases, leaving 16 bases between the germline ends. CDR3 sequence (DNA): TGTGCCAGCAGCCGCGCCGGGACTTTTTATAATTCACCCCTCCACTTT. Amino acids: CASSRAGTFYNSPLHF.

The genes are TRBV12-3 or TRBV12-4 and TRBJ2-5; maybe TRBD2 (5 bases). CDR3 length: 15 amino acids. V was pared by 6 bases and J by 1 base, with 15 bases between. The CDR3 reads CASRRKSGSQETQYF. The CDR3 DNA reads as TGTGCCAGCAGAAGGAAGTCGGGGAGCCAAGAGACCCAGTACTTC.

This chain uses TRBV5-1 with TRBJ1-1, with TRBD1 identical over 8 bases. Per the germline V gene, CDR1 is SGHRS and CDR2 is YFSETQ. This CDR3 is built from 14 residues. J lost 5 bases, V lost 5 bases, and 8 bases had no gene match. The CDR3 sequence is CASRSQGAGTEAFF. For the CDR3, the DNA is TGCGCCAGCAGATCTCAGGGGGCTGGGACTGAAGCTTTCTTT.

J is TRBJ2-7 and V is TRBV11-2; no reliable D call. V was pared by 3 bases and J by 6 bases, with 15 bases between. Germline values: CDR1 SGHAT, CDR2 FQNNGV. The CDR3 totals 14 residues. The CDR3 here is CASSFGQLTSEQYF. The CDR3 DNA is TGTGCCAGCAGCTTTGGGCAGTTAACATCCGAGCAGTACTTC.

This clonotype was seen at least ten times. This chain links TRBV7-2 with TRBJ1-2; the D is unclear. There are 14 residues in the CDR3. Germline lookup yields CDR1 SGHTA and CDR2 FQGNSA. V dropped 2 bases and J dropped 8 bases, with 15 bases sitting between them. This chain's CDR3 is CASSLIRTPPGYTF. CDR3 nucleotides: TGTGCCAGCAGCTTAATACGGACGCCCCCCGGCTACACCTTC.

The chain employs TRBV7-2 and TRBJ2-7; D possibly matches TRBD1 or TRBD2 (5 bases each). V lost 4 bases and J 1 base, leaving 14 bases between the germline ends. CDR1 and CDR2 from the germline V gene are SGHTA and FQGNSA. This CDR3 is 15 amino acids long. As DNA, the CDR3 is TGTGCCAGCAGCTCCCGGGACCTCAAGTCCTACGAGCAGTACTTC. Its translation: CASSSRDLKSYEQYF.

CDR3 nucleotide sequence: TGTGCCAGCAGTTTGGTACGGCCCCAAGAGACCCAGTACTTC. Its translation is CASSLVRPQETQYF. The rearrangement joins TRBV28 to TRBJ2-5; D gene ambiguous. The CDR3 is made up of 14 amino acids. CDR1 and CDR2 (germline): MDHEN, SYDVKM. V lost 3 bases to trimming and J lost 1 base, with 9 bases between them.

This clonotype was detected many times. Here the CDR3 DNA reads TGTGCCAGCAGCCCTCTAGGGGCAGGGTTAGTGGAGACCCAGTACTTC. As protein: CASSPLGAGLVETQYF. This chain links TRBV7-3 with TRBJ2-5; D may be TRBD1 (5 bases). This CDR3 is 16 amino acids long. V lost 5 bases to trimming and J lost 5 bases, with 21 bases between them. CDR1 and CDR2 from the germline V gene are SGHTA and FQGTGA.

Many counts were recorded for this clonotype. The rearrangement links TRBV6-1 to TRBJ2-6; D unresolved. Trimming left V 7 bases short and J 0 bases short, with 7 bases between. The CDR3 consists of 14 residues. Germline V gene sequence: CDR1 MNHNS, CDR2 SASEGT. The DNA of the CDR3 is TGTGCCAGCATCGCACCCTCTGGGGCCAACGTCCTGACTTTC. Encoded protein: CASIAPSGANVLTF.

There are many counts of this clonotype. The rearrangement uses TRBV30 and TRBJ1-5; D uncertain. V was pared by 2 bases and J by 0 bases, with 8 bases between. Germline lookup yields CDR1 GTSNPN and CDR2 SVGIG (reference sequence). The CDR3 is made up of 14 amino acids. CDR3 protein: CAWSPEYSNQPQHF. DNA for the CDR3: TGTGCCTGGAGTCCCGAATATAGCAATCAGCCCCAGCATTTT.

This clonotype was observed many times. The chain couples TRBV6-4 to TRBJ2-7, with 12 bases identical to TRBD2. Germline CDR1 and CDR2: MRHNA and SNTAGT. The CDR3 is made up of 20 amino acids. V lost 4 bases, J lost 3 bases, and 19 bases stayed unmatched. The CDR3 loop is CASSASGLAGTTRRYYEQYF. CDR3 sequence (DNA): TGTGCCAGCAGTGCCTCGGGACTAGCGGGTACTACCCGGAGGTACTACGAGCAGTACTTC.

This chain connects TRBV5-4 to TRBJ1-2, with D unclear. Germline CDR1 SGHNT, CDR2 YYREEE (reference sequence). Trimming took off 1 base at V and 4 bases at J, with 8 bases between the two ends. This CDR3 comprises 13 residues. CDR3 region: CASSLRALYGYTF. The CDR3 coding sequence is TGTGCCAGCAGCTTGCGGGCCCTCTATGGCTACACCTTC.

This clonotype was recorded at least ten times. This chain connects TRBV28 to TRBJ1-5; 10 positions agree with TRBD1. Germline V gene data show CDR1 as MDHEN and CDR2 as SYDVKM. With V trimmed by 10 bases and J by 3 bases, 6 bases remained unmatched. This CDR3 comprises 14 residues. The CDR3: CATGTGASNQPQHF. CDR3 nucleotides: TGTGCCACAGGGACAGGGGCTTCCAATCAGCCCCAGCATTTT.

The gene calls are TRBV12-3 or TRBV12-4 and TRBJ1-5; unclear D gene. CDR3 length: 13 residues. Trimming shortened V by 1 base and J by 11 bases, and 12 bases separated the two germline ends. As DNA, the CDR3 is TGTGCCAGCAGTTTAGTAGGCATCTTGACCCAGCATTTT. Protein sequence: CASSLVGILTQHF.